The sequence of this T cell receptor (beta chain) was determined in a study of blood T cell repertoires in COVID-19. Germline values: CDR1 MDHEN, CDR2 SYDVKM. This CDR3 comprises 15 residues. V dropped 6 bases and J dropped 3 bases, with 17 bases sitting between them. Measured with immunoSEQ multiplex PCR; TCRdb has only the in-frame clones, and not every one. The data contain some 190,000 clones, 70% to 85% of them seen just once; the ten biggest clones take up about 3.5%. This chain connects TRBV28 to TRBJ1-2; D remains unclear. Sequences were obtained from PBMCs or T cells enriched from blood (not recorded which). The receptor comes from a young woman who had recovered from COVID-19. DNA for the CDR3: TGTGCCAGCAGCTCCGGACTGAACGATCACTATGGCTACACCTTC. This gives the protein CASSSGLNDHYGYTF.